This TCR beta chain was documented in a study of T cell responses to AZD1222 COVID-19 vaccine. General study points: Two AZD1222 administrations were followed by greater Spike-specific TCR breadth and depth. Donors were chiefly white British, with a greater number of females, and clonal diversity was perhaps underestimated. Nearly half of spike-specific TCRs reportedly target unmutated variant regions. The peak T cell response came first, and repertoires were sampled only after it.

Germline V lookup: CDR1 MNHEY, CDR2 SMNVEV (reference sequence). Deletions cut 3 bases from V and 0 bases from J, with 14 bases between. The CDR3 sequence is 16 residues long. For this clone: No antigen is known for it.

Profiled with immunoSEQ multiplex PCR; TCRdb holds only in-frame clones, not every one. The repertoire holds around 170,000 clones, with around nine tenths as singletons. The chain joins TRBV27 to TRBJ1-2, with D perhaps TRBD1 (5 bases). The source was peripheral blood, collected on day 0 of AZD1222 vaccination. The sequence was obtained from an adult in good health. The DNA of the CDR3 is TGTGCCAGCAGTTTTGCAGGGAGGTCTACTAACTATGGCTACACCTTC. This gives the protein CASSFAGRSTNYGYTF.